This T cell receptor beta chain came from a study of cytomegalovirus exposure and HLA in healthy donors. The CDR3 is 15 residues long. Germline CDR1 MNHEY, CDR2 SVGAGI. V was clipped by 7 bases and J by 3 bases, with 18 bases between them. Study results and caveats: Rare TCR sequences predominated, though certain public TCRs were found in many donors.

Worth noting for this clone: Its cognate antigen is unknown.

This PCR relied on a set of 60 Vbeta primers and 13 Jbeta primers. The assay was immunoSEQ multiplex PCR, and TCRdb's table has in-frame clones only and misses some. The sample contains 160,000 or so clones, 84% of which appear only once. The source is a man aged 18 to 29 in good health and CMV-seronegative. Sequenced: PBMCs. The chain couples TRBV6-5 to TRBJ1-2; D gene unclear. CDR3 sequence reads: CASTSLGGKDYGYTF. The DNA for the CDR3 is TGTGCCAGCACCTCCCTGGGCGGGAAGGACTATGGCTACACCTTC.